Below, one T cell receptor beta chain is given with its context. What this receptor recognizes is not known. Base qualities are not at hand, and no much larger clone is one base apart. To prepare the library, the immunoSEQ multiplex PCR assay was applied. DNA from the cultured and isolated CD4+ T cells underwent TCR beta CDR3 sequencing. The published analysis was carried out like this. Non-productive TCR sequences were discarded, and reads were trimmed to the CDR3 region, with only CDR3s of 7 or more amino acids retained. The MANAFEST web app was used to identify antigen-specific clonotypes by comparing expansion in peptide wells with expansion in reference cultures. To count as positive, a clone had to show expansion at FDR<0.05 compared with the reference and with all other wells, an odds ratio above 5, and a frequency above 0.1% in two replicate wells. A clonotype was called cross-reactive if it was significantly expanded both in SARS-CoV-2 spike wells and in at least one common cold coronavirus spike condition. CDR3 similarity was assessed by Levenshtein distance using the stringdist R package, and unrooted trees were constructed with ape in R 3.6.1. As stored in TCRdb, this immuneACCESS dataset retains in-frame rearrangements with V and J assigned. A fraction of the clones does not appear; measured against another copy, unresolved V genes explain less than half of the discrepancy, and the remainder lacks a known reason. The V and J calls and clone size are taken from that table; D and trimming were inferred from the DNA. Within this sample are about 37,000 clones, with about three fifths of them counted one time only. About 15% of the sample goes to the ten largest clones.

In the ViraFEST assay, PBMC were stimulated with viral peptide pools, and TCR sequencing was then used to find antigen-specific CD4+ T cell clonotypes based on their expansion. After approximately eleven days of culture, CD4+ T cells were isolated with the EasySep CD4+ T cell isolation kit. None of the healthy vaccine recipients had a prior SARS-CoV-2 infection, which was confirmed by nucleocapsid antibody tests that came back negative both before and after vaccination. About 2.1 million PBMC per well were cultured with 10 ug/ml peptides in IMDM containing around 5% human AB serum, around 9.7 IU/ml IL-2 and gentamicin. Half of the culture medium was replaced with fresh IL-2-containing medium on days 3 and 7. Each peptide stimulation condition was cultured in triplicate wells unless otherwise noted. Using Ficoll-Paque Plus gradient centrifugation, PBMC were separated from whole blood and then either used fresh or cryopreserved at -140C. The spike proteins of SARS-CoV-2 and of the common cold coronaviruses HCoV-NL63, HCoV-OC43 and HCoV-229E were spanned by overlapping peptide pools. The QIAamp micro DNA kit was used to extract genomic DNA from the cultured CD4+ T cells.

The entry originates in a study of vaccination effects on CD4 cells after COVID-19 (dated 2022 in TCRdb). General notes on the study: Each participant received two doses of an mRNA SARS-CoV-2 vaccine, either BNT162b2 or mRNA-1273. In both COVID-19 convalescent patients and infection-naive vaccine recipients, the study compared SARS-CoV-2 spike-specific CD4+ TCR repertoires from before mRNA vaccination with those from after it. Altogether, nine to ten COVID-19 convalescent patients and several SARS-CoV-2-naive healthy vaccine recipients made up the full study. Cultures from other donors in the study were sequenced using the Oncomine TCR Beta short-read assay on an Illumina iSeq 100.

What the work shows at the level of the full study, not this receptor alone: Both infection-induced and vaccine-induced clones contracted markedly at late post-vaccination timepoints, which is consistent with waning T cell responses. Among healthy vaccine recipients, nearly all vaccine-induced clones were SARS-CoV-2 mono-reactive, and only 1 of 255 was cross-reactive with common cold coronaviruses. The study was limited by a small number of convalescent patients, and early post-infection timepoints were lacking.

The germline V gene (reference sequence) sets CDR1 to SEHNR and CDR2 to FQNEAQ. V drops 5 bases and J drops 0 bases, leaving 13 bases in between. The CDR3 has 16 amino acids, counting the end cysteine and phenylalanine. Kept here is only the CDR3 DNA, which spans 48 bases and is read in frame from base 1. This TCR derives from a human donor who received a COVID-19 vaccine. Recombination connected TRBV7-9 to TRBJ2-2; a weak D assignment points to TRBD2 (6 bases agree). The material sequenced was CD4+ T cells from PBMCs cultured with HCoV-OC43 spike peptides, taken before COVID-19 vaccination. Taken with the paper, the label for cell subset or site translates to: HCoV-OC43 spike overlapping peptide pool stimulation. The DNA is TGTGCCAGCAGCCCGACGGGCGGGGCGAACACCGGGGAGCTGTTTTTT. Its protein is CASSPTGGANTGELFF.